This TCR beta chain appears in the sequencing data of a study of blood T cells in healthy people across ages. Study-level points and caveats: Diversity estimates from one million T cells were considered underestimates. As age increased, TCR beta diversity per million T cells fell in a roughly linear fashion.

Alongside a J-beta primer mix, a sample-barcoded 5' primer served in a second PCR lasting 7 to 11 cycles. TCRdb independently ran MiXCR on the 5' RACE reads; one entry per CDR3 protein. The sample shows approximately 760,000 distinct CDR3 sequences, 20% to 25% of them seen only once. This clonotype was picked up a small number of times. What it binds is unknown. This same sample was also part of a study on T cells of mothers and their children. This second study notes: Slightly, though not significantly, more overlap was seen in related than in unrelated mother-child pairs.

Sequencing was done on a sample of blood. The sequence derives from a boy younger than 18 in good health.

The CDR3 DNA sequence: TGTGCCATCAGTACTCGACTAGCGGGAGACGCCAACATTCAGTACTTC. Its translation is CAISTRLAGDANIQYF. This chain joins TRBV10-3 and TRBJ2-4; TRBD2 aligns across 12 bases. V was clipped by 5 bases and J by 7 bases; unmatched bases: 9. The length of the CDR3 is 16 residues. Germline CDR1 is ENHRY and CDR2 is SYGVKD.